Below are 32 T cell receptor beta chains sequenced from a single sample in a study of blood T cell repertoires in COVID-19. TCRdb keeps only in-frame clones here, not all; method: immunoSEQ multiplex PCR. The sample holds about 100,000 clones; around four fifths are singletons and the top ten take about an eighth. Sequencing was done on a sample of peripheral blood. All receptors derive from a woman aged 70 to 79 with acute or convalescent COVID-19.

This sequence joins TRBV7-6 and TRBJ2-2; weak D call: TRBD1 (7 bases). V was cut by 5 bases and J by 2 bases, with 18 bases left in between. The CDR3 contains 17 residues. Germline V gives CDR1 SGHVS, CDR2 FNYEAQ. CDR3 residues: CASSIGGRGLNTGELFF. The CDR3 DNA reads as TGTGCCAGCAGCATCGGGGGAAGGGGGCTCAACACCGGGGAGCTGTTTTTT. Combining the CDR3 with reference TRBV7-6 and TRBJ2-2 gives the whole variable domain GAGVSQSPRYKVTKRGQDVALRCDPISGHVSLYWYRQALGQGPEFLTYFNYEAQQDKSGLPNDRFSAERPEGSISTLTIQRTEQRDSAMYRCASSIGGRGLNTGELFFGEGSRLTVL.

The chain recombines TRBV7-9 with TRBJ1-3; D not resolved. Trimming stripped 5 bases from V and 4 bases from J, with 12 bases between. Germline-derived CDR1 and CDR2 are SEHNR and FQNEAQ (reference sequence). The CDR3 length is 14 residues. In nucleotides, the CDR3 is TGTGCCAGCAGCCTTCTTGAGTCAGGAAACACCATATATTTT. It specifies CASSLLESGNTIYF.

This clone was picked up one time. The chain joins TRBV7-3 to TRBJ2-2; D remains unclear. Germline CDR1 SGHTA, CDR2 FQGTGA. Trimming removed 0 bases at V and 7 bases at J, with 6 bases between. The CDR3 consists of 13 residues. Written as DNA, the CDR3 is TGTGCCAGCAGCTTAACCCGCGGCGGGGAGCTGTTTTTT. As protein: CASSLTRGGELFF.

This chain connects TRBV29-1 to TRBJ1-2; D perhaps matches TRBD1 (5 bases). Germline lookup yields CDR1 SQVTM and CDR2 ANQGSEA. This CDR3 region has 14 residues. Trimming took 1 base from V and 8 from J, leaving 17 bases between them. The CDR3 protein is CSVEGSRGIRGYTF. The CDR3 DNA sequence: TGCAGCGTTGAAGGCTCCCGGGGGATTCGGGGCTACACCTTC.

This clone was observed a few times. The chain is built from TRBV12-3 or TRBV12-4 and TRBJ1-5; 7 bases match TRBD1. The CDR3 has 13 residues. V lost 6 bases to trimming and J lost 6 bases; unmatched junction nucleotides: 5. In DNA, the CDR3 is TGTGCCAGCAGAGCCGACAGGGTTCAGCCCCAGCATTTT. This codes for CASRADRVQPQHF.

The chain recombines TRBV25-1 with TRBJ1-4; 7 bases agree with TRBD1. V lost 5 bases, J lost 7 bases, and 10 bases stayed unmatched. Germline assignment: CDR1 MGHDK and CDR2 SYGVNS. The CDR3 has 15 residues. The CDR3 reads CASSIFGTAVEKLFF. CDR3 DNA sequence: TGTGCCAGCAGTATCTTTGGGACAGCAGTTGAAAAACTGTTTTTT.

This chain links TRBV6-1 with TRBJ1-6; D unclear. Looked up from germline, CDR1 is MNHNS and CDR2 is SASEGT. V was shortened by 2 bases and J by 6 bases, with 8 bases between the two germline ends. This CDR3 has 14 amino acids. CDR3: CASSETSPNSPLHF. The CDR3 DNA is TGTGCCAGCAGTGAAACTTCACCTAATTCACCCCTCCACTTT.

The chain uses TRBV6-5 and TRBJ2-2; 7 bases map to TRBD1. Germline V gives CDR1 MNHEY, CDR2 SVGAGI. Trimming cost V 7 bases and J 6 bases; bases outside gene matches: 8. The length of the CDR3 is 14 residues. CDR3 nucleotide sequence: TGTGCCAGCACAAGGGACAGTTGGGCCGGGGAGCTGTTTTTT. Protein product: CASTRDSWAGELFF.

This chain connects TRBV19 to TRBJ1-5, with D maybe TRBD1 (5 bases). CDR1 and CDR2 from the germline V gene are LNHDA and SQIVND (reference sequence). Trimming cost V 6 bases and J 4 bases, with 10 bases left between them. The CDR3 sequence is 13 residues long. DNA for the CDR3: TGTGCCAGTAGGATGACAGAAAATCAGCCCCAGCATTTT. Residues: CASRMTENQPQHF.

The rearrangement links TRBV6-5 to TRBJ2-5, with 7 bases identical to TRBD1. Germline values: CDR1 MNHEY, CDR2 SVGAGI. Unmatched junction bases numbered 10, after V lost 7 bases and J lost 5 bases. The CDR3 is 14 residues long. Here the CDR3 reads CASTRQGVGETQYF. Here the CDR3 DNA reads TGTGCCAGCACACGGCAGGGGGTAGGGGAGACCCAGTACTTC.

The chain has TRBV2 and TRBJ2-4; tentative D call: TRBD2 (5 bases). Trimming stripped 5 bases from V and 0 bases from J, with 8 bases between. The germline V gene has CDR1 SNHLY and CDR2 FYNNEI. The CDR3 spans 14 residues. This CDR3 is CASSSGVAKNIQYF. CDR3 bases: TGTGCCAGCAGTTCCGGGGTAGCCAAAAACATTCAGTACTTC.

The table lists this clone with a count of one. The rearrangement links TRBV6-6 to TRBJ1-4; 8 bases match TRBD1. Per germline, CDR1 MNHNY and CDR2 SVGAGI (reference sequence). The length of the CDR3 is 16 residues. The V and J ends lost 4 bases and 2 bases, in that order; junction bases with no gene match: 6. The CDR3 here is CASSWTDRGTNEKLFF. CDR3 nucleotides: TGTGCCAGCAGTTGGACTGACAGGGGTACTAATGAAAAACTGTTTTTT.

The chain uses TRBV30 and TRBJ1-2, with 7 bases aligning to TRBD1. Per the germline V gene, CDR1 is GTSNPN and CDR2 is SVGIG (reference sequence). The CDR3 length is 13 residues. V was clipped by 2 bases and J by 2 bases; unmatched bases: 2. CDR3 sequence: CAWSIQGNYGYTF. CDR3 sequence (DNA): TGTGCCTGGAGTATACAGGGGAACTATGGCTACACCTTC. Supplemented by reference TRBV30 and TRBJ1-2, the full variable domain reads SQTIHQWPATLVQPVGSPLSLECTVEGTSNPNLYWYRQAAGRGLQLLFYSVGIGQISSEVPQNLSASRPQDRQFILSSKKLLLSDSGFYLCAWSIQGNYGYTFGSGTRLTVV.

This clone was observed a single time. The J gene is TRBJ2-3, the V gene TRBV11-2; possible D gene TRBD1, 6 bases. V was cut by 7 bases and J by 2 bases, with 16 bases left in between. The CDR3 spans 15 residues. Germline V gene data show CDR1 as SGHAT and CDR2 as FQNNGV. DNA of the CDR3: TGTGCCAGCACCCTGAAGGGGGATTACACAGATACGCAGTATTTT. Amino acid sequence: CASTLKGDYTDTQYF.

As concerns this clone: One end of the junction varies from germline; a read error may be responsible. The genes are TRBV29-1 and TRBJ1-3; a possible D gene is TRBD1 (6 bases). The CDR3 is 11 amino acids. Germline-derived CDR1 and CDR2 are SQVTM and ANQGSEA. The CDR3 DNA follows: TGCAGCGTTGAAGAGGCGGACAGAAGGGATTTT. The encoded protein is CSVEEADRRDF.

This chain connects TRBV4-1 to TRBJ2-3; the match to TRBD2 covers 8 bases. Germline values: CDR1 MGHRA, CDR2 YSYEKL. V was pared by 0 bases and J by 3 bases, with 8 bases of the junction left unmatched. The CDR3 covers 17 residues. CDR3 region: CASSQDAGGRGTDTQYF. The CDR3 DNA reads as TGCGCCAGCAGCCAAGATGCGGGGGGCCGGGGGACAGATACGCAGTATTTT.

The V call is TRBV5-4, the J call TRBJ2-3; D perhaps matches TRBD1 (5 bases). V lost 4 bases and J lost 6, with 6 bases in between. The CDR3 is 11 amino acids. Germline CDR1 reads SGHNT; CDR2 reads YYREEE (reference sequence). CDR3 sequence (DNA): TGTGCCAGCAGCCCAGGGGATACGCAGTATTTT. Amino acids: CASSPGDTQYF.

This clone appeared once. The rearrangement uses TRBV7-9 and TRBJ1-4; the match to TRBD1 covers 7 bases. CDR3 length: 16 residues. V gave up 0 bases and J gave up 4 bases; unmatched junction bases: 5. The V gene's germline CDR1 is SEHNR and CDR2 FQNEAQ (reference sequence). DNA of the CDR3: TGTGCCAGCAGCTTAGCCGACAGGGTTTATAATGAAAAACTGTTTTTT. It yields the protein CASSLADRVYNEKLFF.

This clone was detected only a few times. This chain connects TRBV19 to TRBJ2-2, with no clear D. This CDR3 spans 14 amino acids. V shed 3 bases and J shed 0 bases, with 5 bases lying between them. Germline V gene sequence: CDR1 LNHDA, CDR2 SQIVND (reference sequence). The CDR3 loop is CASSINSNTGELFF. DNA of the CDR3: TGTGCCAGTAGTATTAACTCGAACACCGGGGAGCTGTTTTTT.

This clone was counted once. The gene calls are TRBV11-2 and TRBJ2-2; tentatively, D is TRBD2 (5 bases). With 3 bases removed from V and 7 bases from J, the gap between germline ends came to 12 bases. CDR3 length: 14 amino acids. The germline gives CDR1 SGHAT, CDR2 FQNNGV. CDR3 nucleotide sequence: TGTGCCAGCAGCTTTTTCCGCGGAGGCGGGGAGCTGTTTTTT. Protein product: CASSFFRGGGELFF.

In its sample, this clone was seen a few times. The gene calls are TRBV24-1 and TRBJ2-1; 7 bases are a match to TRBD2. The CDR3 is 15 residues long. Per germline, CDR1 KGHDR and CDR2 SFDVKD. Trimming at V came to 1 base and at J to 2 bases, leaving 1 base not matched to a gene. The CDR3 spells CATSDLSGAYNEQFF. CDR3 DNA sequence: TGTGCCACCAGTGATTTAAGCGGGGCCTACAATGAGCAGTTCTTC.

The genes are TRBV6-5 and TRBJ2-2; no definite D call. Trimming pared 2 bases from V and 5 bases from J, leaving 12 bases between. This CDR3 region has 15 residues. In germline, CDR1 is MNHEY, CDR2 SVGAGI. CDR3 sequence reads: CASSYALSGTGELFF. CDR3 coding DNA: TGTGCCAGCAGTTACGCGCTTTCAGGAACCGGGGAGCTGTTTTTT.

The genes are TRBV30 and TRBJ1-1, with D tentatively TRBD1 (6 bases). This CDR3 region has 13 residues. Germline V CDR1 and CDR2: GTSNPN, SVGIG (reference sequence). The V end was cut by 2 bases, the J end by 5 bases, with 12 bases between. CDR3 bases: TGTGCCTGGAGTACAGGGACCTATACTGAAGCTTTCTTT. It codes for CAWSTGTYTEAFF.

This clone was counted a single time. The chain employs TRBV7-3 and TRBJ1-1, with D unresolved. This CDR3 is built from 13 residues. Germline CDR1 SGHTA, CDR2 FQGTGA. The V and J ends lost 3 bases and 3 bases respectively, with 8 bases between them. CDR3 protein: CASSLRQDTEAFF. CDR3 DNA: TGTGCCAGCAGCTTGAGACAAGACACTGAAGCTTTCTTT.

This chain connects TRBV28 to TRBJ1-5; TRBD1 aligns across 7 bases. The CDR3 sequence is 16 residues long. Germline CDR1 MDHEN, CDR2 SYDVKM. After removal of 7 bases from V and 2 bases from J, the junction contained 11 bases not matched to a gene. The CDR3 protein is CASTYLLQGGNQPQHF. For the CDR3, the DNA is TGTGCCAGCACCTATTTACTCCAGGGGGGCAATCAGCCCCAGCATTTT.

The V and J genes are TRBV7-8 and TRBJ1-4, with 7 bases fitting TRBD1. CDR1 and CDR2 from the germline V gene are SGHVS and FQNEAQ. The ends lost 4 bases at V and 8 bases at J; junction bases unmatched: 10. This CDR3 region has 15 residues. CDR3 in amino acids: CASSSGDRVGEKLFF. In DNA, the CDR3 is TGTGCCAGCAGCTCCGGAGACAGGGTAGGCGAAAAACTGTTTTTT.

The chain uses TRBV19 and TRBJ1-2, with TRBD1 identical over 9 bases. This CDR3 comprises 14 residues. The V gene's germline CDR1 is LNHDA and CDR2 SQIVND (reference sequence). Unmatched junction bases numbered 8, after V lost 6 bases and J lost 6 bases. This CDR3 is CASRLGQGRDGYTF. The CDR3 DNA follows: TGTGCCAGTAGATTGGGACAGGGAAGGGATGGCTACACCTTC. Drawing the rest from reference TRBV19 and TRBJ1-2, the complete variable domain is DGGITQSPKYLFRKEGQNVTLSCEQNLNHDAMYWYRQDPGQGLRLIYYSQIVNDFQKGDIAEGYSVSREKKESFPLTVTSAQKNPTAFYLCASRLGQGRDGYTFGSGTRLTVV.

This clone was detected many times. The CDR3 sequence: CASSEGGENNEQFF. The DNA of the CDR3 is TGTGCCAGCAGTGAAGGCGGAGAAAACAATGAGCAGTTCTTC. The chain couples TRBV6-1 to TRBJ2-1, with D unclear. Trimming left V 1 base short and J 5 bases short, with 9 bases between. There are 14 residues in the CDR3. CDR1 MNHNS and CDR2 SASEGT come from the germline V gene.

The chain is built from TRBV3-1 (or the pseudogene TRBV3-2) and TRBJ1-2, with D perhaps TRBD1 (5 bases). From germline, CDR1 is LGHDT and CDR2 YNNKEL (reference sequence). The V and J ends lost 2 bases and 10 bases respectively, with 14 bases between them. This CDR3 comprises 13 residues. CDR3 sequence (DNA): TGTGCCAGCAGCCAACTCGAAGGAGGGGCCTACACCTTC. This sequence encodes CASSQLEGGAYTF.

This chain uses TRBV4-2 with TRBJ2-1; 13 positions match TRBD2. CDR1 and CDR2 from the germline V gene are LGHNA and YNFKEQ. This CDR3 has 16 residues. J lost 5 bases, V lost 0 bases, and 1 base had no gene match. CDR3 nucleotides: TGTGCCAGCAGCCAAGAACTAGCGGGGGGGGACAATGAGCAGTTCTTC. As protein: CASSQELAGGDNEQFF.

The chain recombines TRBV30 with TRBJ2-1, with 15 bases that match TRBD2. The CDR3 sequence is 15 residues long. Germline V gene data show CDR1 as GTSNPN and CDR2 as SVGIG (reference sequence). With 3 bases clipped from V and 10 bases from J, the junction kept 7 bases outside the gene matches. The CDR3 spells CAWRGLAGGLVEQFF. The CDR3 DNA is TGTGCCTGGAGAGGACTAGCGGGGGGGCTCGTAGAGCAGTTCTTC.

This sequence joins TRBV19 and TRBJ2-1; 9 bases fit TRBD2. With V trimmed by 2 bases and J by 7 bases, 6 bases remained unmatched. Germline CDR1 LNHDA, CDR2 SQIVND (reference sequence). The CDR3 loop spans 15 amino acids. The CDR3 here is CASSITAGGLNEQFF. The CDR3 DNA reads as TGTGCCAGTAGTATAACAGCGGGGGGCCTGAATGAGCAGTTCTTC.